This TCR beta chain was observed in a study of PD-1 blockade in classical Hodgkin lymphoma. The method was immunoSEQ multiplex PCR; TCRdb's version includes in-frame clones alone and lacks a portion of them. The table includes 20,000 to 25,000 clones, roughly 70% detected once. V shed 4 bases, J shed 0 bases, and the junction held 8 bases outside the gene matches. The CDR3 has 16 residues. CDR1 and CDR2 (germline): SGHKS, YYEKEE (reference sequence). Stated time point: cycle 4 day 1 (C4D1), after less than seven weeks of nivolumab. Relapse after autologous stem cell transplantation occurred in every patient, and brentuximab vedotin exposure varied.

Sequenced material: peripheral blood mononuclear cells (PBMCs), taken before the fourth cycle of nivolumab. This TCR came from a human donor with classical Hodgkin lymphoma. The V and J genes are TRBV5-5 and TRBJ1-1, with 8 bases that match TRBD1. CDR3 in amino acids: CASSPRTGTMNTEAFF. The CDR3 DNA sequence: TGTGCCAGCAGCCCTCGGACAGGGACGATGAACACTGAAGCTTTCTTT.